This T cell receptor (beta chain) derives from a study of CD8 T cells in Susac syndrome. Reverse transcription of roughly 0.5 to 1 ug RNA was performed with random hexamers. One entry per CDR3 protein results from TCRdb running MiXCR on the immunoSEQ multiplex PCR reads. Altogether roughly 170,000 distinct CDR3 sequences are present, about 93% being singletons, with the ten largest covering roughly 0.1%. The multiple sclerosis control cohort comprised treatment-naive individuals presenting with stable or active relapsing-remitting disease. While CD8+ and CD4+ T cells were isolated negatively, TEMRA cells were enriched by FACS. This CDR3 is built from 14 residues. Germline V gene sequence: CDR1 SGHAT, CDR2 FQNNGV. Trimming shortened V by 1 base and J by 9 bases, and 13 bases separated the two germline ends.

The sequence came from a human donor with multiple sclerosis. The genes are TRBV11-2 and TRBJ2-1; tentatively, D is TRBD1 or TRBD2 (6 bases each). The material sequenced was CD4+ T cells from PBMCs. The CDR3, as DNA: TGTGCCAGCAGCTTAGGGGTACAGGGAGGTGAGCAGTTCTTC. This encodes CASSLGVQGGEQFF. The whole variable domain, remainder taken from reference TRBV11-2 and TRBJ2-1, is EAGVAQSPRYKIIEKRQSVAFWCNPISGHATLYWYQQILGQGPKLLIQFQNNGVVDDSQLPKDRFSAERLKGVDSTLKIQPAKLEDSAVYLCASSLGVQGGEQFFGPGTRLTVL.